The 25 T cell receptor beta chains given below trace back to one sample, sequenced in a study of regulatory and conventional T cells in RAG deficiency. Produced via immunoSEQ multiplex PCR; TCRdb's table is partial and in-frame only. Among tens of thousands of clones listed, about 90% were seen once. The sorted regulatory T cells were CD4+, CD25-high and CD127-low, with genomic DNA sequenced. A further study also used this sample, focusing on regulatory T cells. As that report states: The primer mix had 52 TRBV and 13 TRBJ primers.

Sequenced sample: Tregs sorted from blood. These receptors originate from a human donor in good health.

The V call is TRBV18, the J call TRBJ2-4; perhaps TRBD2 as D (5 bases). CDR3 length: 13 amino acids. Germline-derived CDR1 and CDR2 are KGHSH and LQKENI. V was trimmed by 6 bases and J by 8 bases, leaving 14 bases between them. The CDR3 loop reads CASSKLGGDIQYF. DNA of the CDR3: TGTGCCAGCTCGAAACTAGGAGGTGACATTCAGTACTTC.

This sequence joins TRBV5-6 and TRBJ2-1, with TRBD2 matching 7 bases. The V gene end was trimmed by 4 bases and the J gene end by 9 bases; junction bases not matched to a gene: 4. CDR3 length equals 12 residues. In germline, CDR1 is SGHDT, CDR2 YYEEEE. The CDR3 sequence is CASSLQRGEQFF. The DNA for the CDR3 is TGTGCCAGCAGCCTACAGCGGGGTGAGCAGTTCTTC.

This chain joins TRBV7-3 and TRBJ2-3, with 12 nucleotides matching TRBD2. Germline V gene data show CDR1 as SGHTA and CDR2 as FQGTGA. Trimming took 2 bases from V and 3 from J; bases not matched to a gene: 0. The length of the CDR3 is 15 residues. The CDR3 sequence: CASSLGLAGTDTQYF. CDR3 coding DNA: TGTGCCAGCAGCTTAGGACTAGCGGGGACAGATACGCAGTATTTT. Full variable domain (missing parts from reference TRBV7-3 and TRBJ2-3): GAGVSQTPSNKVTEKGKYVELRCDPISGHTALYWYRQSLGQGPEFLIYFQGTGAADDSGLPNDRFFAVRPEGSVSTLKIQRTERGDSAVYLCASSLGLAGTDTQYFGPGTRLTVL.

The chain employs TRBV28 and TRBJ2-4; D not certain. V was clipped by 8 bases and J by 6 bases, with 14 bases between them. Germline loops: CDR1 MDHEN, CDR2 SYDVKM. CDR3 size: 13 residues. The CDR3 coding sequence is TGTGCCAGCGCCCTCGGAGTTGGAAACATTCAGTACTTC. Translation gives CASALGVGNIQYF.

The chain uses TRBV4-1 and TRBJ1-1, with a weak D call TRBD1 (6 bases). V gave up 0 bases and J gave up 0 bases, with 8 bases separating them. The CDR3 spans 15 residues. Per germline, CDR1 MGHRA and CDR2 YSYEKL. CDR3 amino acids: CASSQEGALNTEAFF. The CDR3 bases are TGCGCCAGCAGCCAAGAGGGGGCTTTGAACACTGAAGCTTTCTTT.

CDR3 protein: CASSLTGVFYEQYF. The CDR3 bases are TGTGCCAGCAGCTTAACAGGGGTCTTCTACGAGCAGTACTTC. The V call is TRBV7-9, the J call TRBJ2-7, with 7 bases aligning to TRBD1. The germline V gene encodes CDR1 SEHNR and CDR2 FQNEAQ (reference sequence). The CDR3 spans 14 residues. V dropped 2 bases and J dropped 3; count of bases not matched to a gene: 4.

This clone was seen only once. J is TRBJ1-5 and V is TRBV19; D is uncertain. V lost 8 bases to trimming and J lost 0 bases, with 20 bases between them. The length of the CDR3 is 17 residues. Germline V lookup: CDR1 LNHDA, CDR2 SQIVND (reference sequence). The CDR3 protein is CASSRVTASYSNQPQHF. CDR3 DNA sequence: TGTGCCAGTTCGAGGGTGACTGCATCGTATAGCAATCAGCCCCAGCATTTT.

This chain connects TRBV27 to TRBJ2-7; D unresolved. V lost 0 bases to trimming and J lost 2 bases, with 11 bases between them. Germline lookup yields CDR1 MNHEY and CDR2 SMNVEV (reference sequence). The CDR3 spans 15 residues. The CDR3 here is CASSLSFLYAYEQYF. The CDR3 nucleotides read TGTGCCAGCAGTTTATCTTTCTTGTACGCCTACGAGCAGTACTTC.

V gene TRBV4-1 combines with J gene TRBJ1-6; TRBD1 agrees at 10 bases. The germline V gene encodes CDR1 MGHRA and CDR2 YSYEKL. This CDR3 has 18 residues. Trimming cost V 0 bases and J 9 bases; bases outside gene matches: 11. The CDR3 loop reads CASSQDIPGQGFGSPLHF. The CDR3 DNA follows: TGCGCCAGCAGCCAAGATATACCGGGACAGGGGTTTGGTTCACCCCTCCACTTT.

The J gene is TRBJ2-2, the V gene TRBV6-5; 7 positions agree with TRBD1. There are 15 residues in the CDR3. The V and J ends lost 0 bases and 7 bases, in that order; junction bases with no gene match: 5. Germline V gene data show CDR1 as MNHEY and CDR2 as SVGAGI. CDR3 sequence reads: CASSYSSRGNGELFF. Here the CDR3 DNA reads TGTGCCAGCAGTTACTCCTCCAGGGGGAACGGGGAGCTGTTTTTT.

The chain carries TRBV5-1 and TRBJ2-2; 9 nucleotides line up with TRBD1. The ends lost 1 base at V and 4 bases at J; junction bases unmatched: 5. The germline CDR1 and CDR2 sequences are SGHRS and YFSETQ. The CDR3 consists of 16 residues. This CDR3 is CASSLQGTGLTGELFF. As DNA, the CDR3 is TGCGCCAGCAGCTTGCAAGGGACAGGGCTCACCGGGGAGCTGTTTTTT.

V is TRBV29-1 and J is TRBJ2-7, with D unclear. CDR1 is SQVTM, CDR2 ANQGSEA, per germline. The CDR3 sequence is 11 residues long. V was trimmed by 6 bases and J by 3 bases, leaving 9 bases between them. CDR3 loop: CSVLWGYEQYF. Written as DNA, the CDR3 is TGCAGCGTACTCTGGGGCTACGAGCAGTACTTC.

The J gene is TRBJ1-6, the V gene TRBV6-6; D gene ambiguous. V was pared by 3 bases and J by 6 bases, with 15 bases between. CDR1 MNHNY and CDR2 SVGAGI come from the germline V gene (reference sequence). The CDR3 is 16 amino acids. The CDR3 reads CASSYSGSTLNSPLHF. In DNA form, the CDR3 reads TGTGCCAGCAGTTATTCGGGGTCCACCCTTAATTCACCCCTCCACTTT.

The V gene is TRBV7-2, the J gene TRBJ2-7; perhaps TRBD1 as D (6 bases). Germline V gives CDR1 SGHTA, CDR2 FQGNSA. The CDR3 has 14 residues. The ends were cut back, 4 bases at V and 5 bases at J, with 15 bases in the middle. The CDR3 sequence: CASSSHTDSHEQYF. The DNA for the CDR3 is TGTGCCAGCAGCTCCCATACGGACAGCCACGAGCAGTACTTC.

The gene calls are TRBV5-1 and TRBJ2-7, with D possibly TRBD1 on 5 matching bases. Germline-derived CDR1 and CDR2 are SGHRS and YFSETQ. Trimming took 2 bases from V and 5 from J, leaving 14 bases between them. This CDR3 spans 14 amino acids. The CDR3 sequence: CASSFGRAGNEQYF. The CDR3 nucleotides read TGCGCCAGCAGCTTTGGAAGGGCAGGGAACGAGCAGTACTTC.

J is TRBJ2-5 and V is TRBV19, with TRBD2 as a possible D gene (5 bases). Between the trimmed V and J ends, which lost 5 bases and 4 bases, there was a span of 14 bases. The CDR3 sequence is 14 residues long. From germline, CDR1 is LNHDA and CDR2 SQIVND (reference sequence). CDR3 sequence (DNA): TGTGCCAGTAGTCCAAGACTATCAAGAGAGACCCAGTACTTC. It translates to CASSPRLSRETQYF.

J is TRBJ2-3 and V is TRBV7-9; no reliable D call. Germline assignment: CDR1 SEHNR and CDR2 FQNEAQ (reference sequence). The CDR3 extends over 14 amino acids. V was pared by 1 base and J by 3 bases, with 8 bases between. The CDR3: CASSLGWGTDTQYF. In DNA form, the CDR3 reads TGTGCCAGCAGCTTAGGTTGGGGTACAGATACGCAGTATTTT. The whole variable domain, filled in from reference TRBV7-9 and TRBJ2-3, reads DTGVSQNPRHKITKRGQNVTFRCDPISEHNRLYWYRQTLGQGPEFLTYFQNEAQLEKSRLLSDRFSAERPKGSFSTLEIQRTEQGDSAMYLCASSLGWGTDTQYFGPGTRLTVL.

The V call is TRBV19, the J call TRBJ2-7; 9 bases are shared with TRBD1. The germline V gene encodes CDR1 LNHDA and CDR2 SQIVND (reference sequence). Trimming at V came to 3 bases and at J to 4 bases, leaving 10 bases not matched to a gene. CDR3 length: 16 amino acids. The CDR3 sequence: CASSIIMTGGVYEQYF. The DNA for the CDR3 is TGTGCCAGTAGTATTATCATGACAGGGGGTGTGTACGAGCAGTACTTC.

The chain couples TRBV18 to TRBJ1-4; D not resolved. The CDR3 totals 15 residues. Germline V gives CDR1 KGHSH, CDR2 LQKENI. V shed 1 base and J shed 3 bases, with 9 bases lying between them. The CDR3 loop is CASSPRREANEKLFF. The CDR3 nucleotides are TGTGCCAGCTCACCACGGAGGGAGGCTAATGAAAAACTGTTTTTT.

V is TRBV4-1 and J is TRBJ2-1; no firm D call. Germline assignment: CDR1 MGHRA and CDR2 YSYEKL. This CDR3 contains 16 residues. V was clipped by 1 base and J by 4 bases, with 14 bases between them. CDR3 protein: CASSQGLDQAYNEQFF. The CDR3 DNA follows: TGCGCCAGCAGCCAAGGCTTGGACCAGGCATACAATGAGCAGTTCTTC.

The V call is TRBV2, the J call TRBJ2-1; TRBD1 aligns across 7 bases. The CDR3 is 13 amino acids. With V trimmed by 9 bases and J by 6 bases, 8 bases remained unmatched. The germline V gene has CDR1 SNHLY and CDR2 FYNNEI. The CDR3 DNA reads TGTGCCAGTCGTCAGACAGGGCCCAATGAGCAGTTCTTC. This gives the protein CASRQTGPNEQFF.

The chain carries TRBV7-9 and TRBJ1-1; 7 nucleotides agree with TRBD1. This CDR3 is built from 13 residues. V was pared by 3 bases and J by 6 bases, with 4 bases of the junction left unmatched. Per the germline V gene, CDR1 is SEHNR and CDR2 is FQNEAQ (reference sequence). In DNA form, the CDR3 reads TGTGCCAGCAGCTTGGTTCAGGGGGCTGAAGCTTTCTTT. Translation gives CASSLVQGAEAFF.

J is TRBJ1-5 and V is TRBV6-4, with TRBD1 matching 8 bases. This CDR3 spans 14 amino acids. V was clipped by 3 bases and J by 2 bases; unmatched bases: 0. The germline V gene has CDR1 MRHNA and CDR2 SNTAGT. The DNA of the CDR3 is TGTGCCAGCAGTGAGACAGGGGGCAATCAGCCCCAGCATTTT. Residues: CASSETGGNQPQHF.

The chain joins TRBV28 to TRBJ1-6; the D is unclear. Germline V CDR1 and CDR2: MDHEN, SYDVKM. CDR3 length: 14 residues. The germline V and J ends were trimmed by 5 bases and 7 bases, with 12 bases remaining between them. DNA of the CDR3: TGTGCCAGCAGTCTATCCGGGAGAAATTCACCCCTCCACTTT. This sequence encodes CASSLSGRNSPLHF.

CDR3 coding DNA: TGTGCCAGCAGCCCCGGGCCCTTCTCTGGAAACACCATATATTTT. Translation gives CASSPGPFSGNTIYF. The chain has TRBV6-1 and TRBJ1-3; D is unresolved. CDR3 size: 15 residues. V was pared by 6 bases and J by 0 bases, with 12 bases between. Germline V gives CDR1 MNHNS, CDR2 SASEGT.